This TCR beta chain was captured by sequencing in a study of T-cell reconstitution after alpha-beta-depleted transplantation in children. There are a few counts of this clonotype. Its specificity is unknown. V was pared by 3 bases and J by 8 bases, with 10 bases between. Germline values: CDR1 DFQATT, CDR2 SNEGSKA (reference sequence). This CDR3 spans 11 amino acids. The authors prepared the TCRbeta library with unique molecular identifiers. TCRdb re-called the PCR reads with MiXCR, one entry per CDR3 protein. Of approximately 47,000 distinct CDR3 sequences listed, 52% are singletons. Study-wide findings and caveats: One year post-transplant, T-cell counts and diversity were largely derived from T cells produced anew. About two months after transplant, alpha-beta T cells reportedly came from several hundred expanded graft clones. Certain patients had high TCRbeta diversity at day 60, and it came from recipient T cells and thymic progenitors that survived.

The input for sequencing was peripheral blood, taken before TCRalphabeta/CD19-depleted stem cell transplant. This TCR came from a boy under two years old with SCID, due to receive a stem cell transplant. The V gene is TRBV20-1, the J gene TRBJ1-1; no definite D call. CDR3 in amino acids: CSARGRVEAFF. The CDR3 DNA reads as TGCAGTGCTAGGGGTAGGGTAGAAGCTTTCTTT.